A single sample gave rise to the 16 T cell receptor beta chains below, sequenced in a study of human T cells and chemical hapten exposure. MiXCR, applied by TCRdb to the RACE reads, yields one record per CDR3 protein. This sample has 200,000 to 300,000 distinct CDR3 sequences; roughly 8.9% occur once, and the top ten carry about 2.1%. Described time point: pre-sensitization, week 0. The treatment was: therapeutic diphenylcyclopropenone sensitization with weekly scalp DPC. The sequencing used whole blood, collected in connection with sensitization to the hapten diphenylcyclopropenone (DPC). These receptors were obtained from a middle-aged woman with alopecia areata. Some clones in this sample may be carry-over from other donors' samples.

This clonotype came up many times. The chain has TRBV20-1 and TRBJ2-1, with D perhaps TRBD2 (5 bases). CDR3 size: 13 residues. Germline loops: CDR1 DFQATT, CDR2 SNEGSKA (reference sequence). Trimming shortened V by 7 bases and J by 4 bases, and 14 bases separated the two germline ends. The chain's CDR3 is CSGRTSWYNEQFF. CDR3 in DNA: TGCAGTGGTAGGACTTCTTGGTACAATGAGCAGTTCTTC.

The table lists this clonotype with many counts. The rearrangement links TRBV30 to TRBJ2-7, with a weak D call TRBD2 (6 bases). The CDR3 extends over 12 amino acids. Trimming shortened V by 0 bases and J by 7 bases, and 10 bases separated the two germline ends. Per the germline V gene, CDR1 is GTSNPN and CDR2 is SVGIG (reference sequence). As DNA, the CDR3 is TGTGCCTGGAGTGTAAACGCGGGAGAGCAGTACTTC. It specifies CAWSVNAGEQYF.

A note on this clonotype: The junction and the germline gene differ at one end; a read error may be behind it. V is TRBV5-5 and J is TRBJ2-7; 7 bases map to TRBD1. Germline V gives CDR1 SGHKS, CDR2 YYEKEE (reference sequence). CDR3 size: 17 residues. Here the CDR3 reads CVSSIHPRDRNFNEQYF. The CDR3 bases are TGTGTCAGCAGCATACATCCCCGGGACAGAAATTTCAACGAGCAGTACTTC.

There are a few counts of this clonotype. The gene calls are TRBV7-6 and TRBJ2-2; tentatively, D is TRBD2 (5 bases). Trimming cost V 1 base and J 6 bases, with 9 bases left between them. The germline V gene encodes CDR1 SGHVS and CDR2 FNYEAQ. The CDR3 is 14 amino acids. CDR3 DNA: TGTGCCAGCAGCTTAGAGAGGGTACCCGGGGAGCTGTTTTTT. This translates into CASSLERVPGELFF.

At least ten counts were recorded for this clonotype. This chain uses TRBV2 with TRBJ1-1; 7 bases fit TRBD1. This CDR3 spans 14 amino acids. Per the germline V gene, CDR1 is SNHLY and CDR2 is FYNNEI. V was clipped by 7 bases and J by 1 base; unmatched bases: 6. The CDR3 protein is CASTSTGPNTEAFF. The CDR3 coding sequence is TGTGCCAGCACTTCGACAGGGCCGAACACTGAAGCTTTCTTT.

This rearrangement joins TRBV6-5 to TRBJ2-1; no definite D call. The CDR3 runs to 13 residues. V dropped 6 bases and J dropped 0 bases, with 6 bases sitting between them. Germline assignment: CDR1 MNHEY and CDR2 SVGAGI. The CDR3 nucleotides are TGTGCCAGCAGGCCAGACTCCTACAATGAGCAGTTCTTC. Protein product: CASRPDSYNEQFF.

This clonotype has more than one count but fewer than ten. The rearrangement joins TRBV11-2 to TRBJ2-2; D might be TRBD2 (5 bases). The CDR3 is 14 residues long. The germline CDR1 and CDR2 sequences are SGHAT and FQNNGV. Between the trimmed V and J ends, which lost 2 bases and 4 bases, there was a span of 8 bases. The CDR3 bases are TGTGCCAGCAGCTTAAACGGGGTCACCGGGGAGCTGTTTTTT. Protein sequence: CASSLNGVTGELFF.

This clonotype was counted ten times or more. V and J are TRBV20-1 and TRBJ2-1, with 10 bases fitting TRBD1. Germline V CDR1 and CDR2: DFQATT, SNEGSKA (reference sequence). This CDR3 region has 14 residues. V lost 0 bases to trimming and J lost 7 bases; unmatched junction nucleotides: 3. CDR3 sequence: CSAREGTGANEQFF. Written as DNA, the CDR3 is TGCAGTGCTAGAGAAGGGACAGGGGCGAATGAGCAGTTCTTC.

This sequence joins TRBV30 and TRBJ1-1, with TRBD1 identical over 9 bases. Germline V gene lookup returns CDR1 GTSNPN and CDR2 SVGIG (reference sequence). With V trimmed by 2 bases and J by 9 bases, 10 bases remained unmatched. The CDR3 contains 14 residues. The chain's CDR3 is CAWSSGTGGEKAFF. CDR3 coding DNA: TGTGCCTGGAGTTCGGGAACAGGGGGCGAGAAAGCTTTCTTT.

The genes are TRBV12-3 or TRBV12-4 and TRBJ1-6; D not resolved. The V end lost 5 bases, the J end lost 14 bases, and 13 bases lay between the germline ends. This CDR3 contains 12 residues. The CDR3 DNA sequence: TGTGCCAGCAGTGAGGGATTTAACTCCCTCCACTTT. Translating gives CASSEGFNSLHF.

The J gene is TRBJ1-1, the V gene TRBV9, with D possibly being TRBD1 (5 bases). The CDR3 sequence is 14 residues long. Germline V gene sequence: CDR1 SGDLS, CDR2 YYNGEE. V dropped 2 bases and J dropped 8 bases, with 16 bases sitting between them. CDR3 DNA sequence: TGTGCCAGCAGCGTCGGGGCTCCCAGCAACGAAGCTTTCTTT. Amino acid sequence: CASSVGAPSNEAFF.

This clonotype was seen a handful of times. This rearrangement joins TRBV28 to TRBJ2-1; possible D gene TRBD2, 7 bases. The V end was cut by 7 bases, the J end by 2 bases, with 15 bases between. There are 15 residues in the CDR3. CDR1 is MDHEN, CDR2 SYDVKM, per germline. The DNA for the CDR3 is TGTGCCAGCACCACAACCGGGGGGCCCTACAATGAGCAGTTCTTC. It specifies CASTTTGGPYNEQFF. The whole variable domain, remainder taken from reference TRBV28 and TRBJ2-1, is DVKVTQSSRYLVKRTGEKVFLECVQDMDHENMFWYRQDPGLGLRLIYFSYDVKMKEKGDIPEGYSVSREKKERFSLILESASTNQTSMYLCASTTTGGPYNEQFFGPGTRLTVL.

This chain joins TRBV20-1 and TRBJ2-6; 9 bases match TRBD2. Germline V gene data show CDR1 as DFQATT and CDR2 as SNEGSKA (reference sequence). The CDR3 totals 18 residues. After removal of 3 bases from V and 4 bases from J, the junction contained 13 bases not matched to a gene. The CDR3, as DNA: TGCAGTGCTAGTCCGGCGGGAGGGCTGGTGAGCGGGGCCAACGTCCTGACTTTC. It encodes CSASPAGGLVSGANVLTF.

This sequence joins TRBV28 and TRBJ2-1; unclear D gene. This CDR3 spans 13 amino acids. Trimming removed 3 bases from V and 5 bases from J, with 8 bases in between. CDR1 is MDHEN and CDR2 is SYDVKM in the germline V gene. Here the CDR3 DNA reads TGTGCCAGCAGTTTCCCTGGAGACAATGAGCAGTTCTTC. Encoded protein: CASSFPGDNEQFF.

This clonotype was found a few times. The chain carries TRBV6-6 and TRBJ1-1; TRBD1 aligns across 11 bases. CDR3 size: 17 residues. The ends lost 4 bases at V and 5 bases at J; junction bases unmatched: 12. The V gene's germline CDR1 is MNHNY and CDR2 SVGAGI (reference sequence). DNA for the CDR3: TGTGCCAGCAGTTTGCTCATTGGACAGGGGGCGAGAACTGAAGCTTTCTTT. This gives the protein CASSLLIGQGARTEAFF.

V is TRBV7-9 and J is TRBJ2-2; perhaps TRBD1 as D (6 bases). Trimming stripped 5 bases from V and 5 bases from J, with 15 bases between. This CDR3 region has 15 residues. Germline lookup yields CDR1 SEHNR and CDR2 FQNEAQ (reference sequence). In DNA, the CDR3 is TGTGCCAGCAGCCCCTCTGGGACACCAACCGGGGAGCTGTTTTTT. This gives the protein CASSPSGTPTGELFF.